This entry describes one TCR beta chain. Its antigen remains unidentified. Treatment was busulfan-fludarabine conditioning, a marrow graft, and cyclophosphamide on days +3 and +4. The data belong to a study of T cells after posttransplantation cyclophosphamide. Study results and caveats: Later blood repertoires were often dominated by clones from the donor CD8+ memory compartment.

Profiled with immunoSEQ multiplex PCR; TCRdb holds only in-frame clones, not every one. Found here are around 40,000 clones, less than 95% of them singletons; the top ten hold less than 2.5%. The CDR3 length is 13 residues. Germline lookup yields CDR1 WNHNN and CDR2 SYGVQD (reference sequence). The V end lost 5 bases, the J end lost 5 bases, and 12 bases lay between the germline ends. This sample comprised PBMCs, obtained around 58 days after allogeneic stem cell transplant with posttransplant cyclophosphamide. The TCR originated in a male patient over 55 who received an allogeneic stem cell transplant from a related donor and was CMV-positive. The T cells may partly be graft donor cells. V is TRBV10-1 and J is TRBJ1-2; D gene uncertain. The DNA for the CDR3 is TGCGCCAGCAGTCCTGGACTGATTTATGGCTACACCTTC. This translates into CASSPGLIYGYTF.